The 10 T cell receptor beta chains in this list originate from one sample, sequenced in a study of response to subunit inactivated influenza vaccine listed by TCRdb under 2018. Libraries were prepared through RT-PCR. TCRdb records Illumina HiSeq 2500 as the sequencer. The public reads were run again by TCRdb, first through fastp at Q25 and then through MiXCR, and only productive beta chains were kept. Rows are unified per CDR3 protein, each entry keeping the most common DNA and genes. This sample gives about 580,000 distinct CDR3 sequences in total; about 15% of them show up just once. The ten biggest clones cover around 10% of the sample. The material sequenced was PBMCs from blood, taken 11 to 12 days after vaccination. The receptors derive from a man aged 50-60 years who received an inactivated influenza vaccine. Donor details come from another sample of the same person, matched by shared clones.

V gene TRBV10-3 combines with J gene TRBJ2-1; 8 bases are a match to TRBD2. The CDR3 is 15 amino acids. The ends lost 5 bases at V and 5 bases at J; junction bases unmatched: 8. Germline V gene sequence: CDR1 ENHRY, CDR2 SYGVKD. The CDR3, as DNA: TGTGCCATCAGTTTGACTAGCGAACCCCACAATGAGCAGTTCTTC. It is translated as CAISLTSEPHNEQFF.

This clonotype was counted between two and nine times. The chain employs TRBV5-1 and TRBJ2-7; 9 bases align to TRBD1. The CDR3 runs to 16 residues. The trim removed 4 bases at V and 4 bases at J, leaving 12 bases unmatched. Germline CDR1 reads SGHRS; CDR2 reads YFSETQ. The CDR3 here is CASSVRVGQGSYEQYF. The CDR3 DNA reads TGCGCCAGCAGCGTCCGAGTAGGACAGGGGTCATACGAGCAGTACTTC. The full variable domain, rest sourced from reference TRBV5-1 and TRBJ2-7, is KAGVTQTPRYLIKTRGQQVTLSCSPISGHRSVSWYQQTPGQGLQFLFEYFSETQRNKGNFPGRFSGRQFSNSRSEMNVSTLELGDSALYLCASSVRVGQGSYEQYFGPGTRLTVT.

This clonotype has just a few counts. The chain recombines TRBV24-1 with TRBJ2-3; tentative D call: TRBD1 (5 bases). V was shortened by 6 bases and J by 4 bases, with 13 bases between the two germline ends. This CDR3 is built from 14 residues. Per the germline V gene, CDR1 is KGHDR and CDR2 is SFDVKD. CDR3 amino acids: CATSQVGQADTQYF. CDR3 DNA sequence: TGTGCCACCAGTCAGGTGGGGCAAGCAGATACGCAGTATTTT.

The V and J genes are TRBV7-2 and TRBJ1-2; possible D gene TRBD1, 6 bases. The CDR3 loop spans 14 amino acids. V was cut by 1 base and J by 6 bases, with 12 bases left in between. Germline loops: CDR1 SGHTA, CDR2 FQGNSA. The DNA of the CDR3 is TGTGCCAGCAGCTTAGAAGGGGGTCTTAATGGCTACACCTTC. Protein: CASSLEGGLNGYTF.

The chain employs TRBV25-1 and TRBJ2-5, with D possibly being TRBD2 (5 bases). In germline, CDR1 is MGHDK, CDR2 SYGVNS. V gave up 2 bases and J gave up 7 bases, with 11 bases separating them. CDR3 length equals 13 residues. CDR3 sequence: CASSEEVRGTQYF. The CDR3 DNA reads TGTGCCAGCAGTGAAGAGGTCCGGGGGACCCAGTACTTC. Full variable domain (missing parts from reference TRBV25-1 and TRBJ2-5): EADIYQTPRYLVIGTGKKITLECSQTMGHDKMYWYQQDPGMELHLIHYSYGVNSTEKGDLSSESTVSRIRTEHFPLTLESARPSHTSQYLCASSEEVRGTQYFGPGTRLLVL.

The genes are TRBV5-1 and TRBJ2-3; D assignment may be TRBD1 or TRBD2 (5 bases each). Trimming removed 4 bases at V and 0 bases at J, with 12 bases between. The germline V gene encodes CDR1 SGHRS and CDR2 YFSETQ. The CDR3 length is 15 residues. CDR3 in amino acids: CASSLGAKSTDTQYF. DNA of the CDR3: TGCGCCAGCAGCCTCGGGGCAAAAAGCACAGATACGCAGTATTTT.

This clonotype has at least ten counts. The V gene is TRBV20-1, the J gene TRBJ2-1, with 7 bases fitting TRBD2. Germline V gene lookup returns CDR1 DFQATT and CDR2 SNEGSKA (reference sequence). The V segment lost 6 bases and the J segment 2 bases; nucleotides outside the gene matches: 10. The CDR3 runs to 15 residues. As DNA, the CDR3 is TGCAGTGCAATGGACCGCGGGGGTCCCTACAATGAGCAGTTCTTC. Its protein is CSAMDRGGPYNEQFF.

This clonotype was found many times. In DNA form, the CDR3 reads TGCGCCAGCAGCCCGGACGGGCGGGCAACCTACGAGCAGTACTTC. This gives the protein CASSPDGRATYEQYF. V gene TRBV5-1 combines with J gene TRBJ2-7; tentatively, D is TRBD2 (5 bases). The V and J ends lost 4 bases and 2 bases respectively, with 16 bases between them. This CDR3 comprises 15 residues. Germline V gives CDR1 SGHRS, CDR2 YFSETQ.

This clonotype was seen a handful of times. The chain has TRBV20-1 and TRBJ2-7; TRBD1 matches 7 bases. V was clipped by 6 bases and J by 4 bases; unmatched bases: 18. The V gene's germline CDR1 is DFQATT and CDR2 SNEGSKA (reference sequence). This CDR3 is 16 amino acids long. CDR3 nucleotides: TGCAGTGCAACGAACCCTCGGACAGGAGACTCATACGAGCAGTACTTC. Protein: CSATNPRTGDSYEQYF.

This chain links TRBV28 with TRBJ2-3; D unresolved. Germline values: CDR1 MDHEN, CDR2 SYDVKM. Deletions cut 7 bases from V and 4 bases from J, with 3 bases between. This CDR3 is 10 amino acids long. The CDR3 reads CASKADTQYF. The CDR3 DNA is TGTGCCAGCAAGGCAGATACGCAGTATTTT.